This T cell receptor (beta chain) comes out of a study of OX40 agonist ivuxolimab in advanced cancers. About the research overall: While on treatment, patients had intravenous ivuxolimab at 0.01 to 10 mg/kg every 2 weeks. Findings and limits, study-wide: Patients with a partial response at 0.1-3.0 mg/kg had among the lowest clonal expansion.

Using immunoSEQ multiplex PCR, the repertoire was profiled, and TCRdb retains in-frame clones only, with some absent. The sample yields some 81,000 clones, approximately 85% seen once. Turning to this clone: Antigen: not known.

After removal of 4 bases from V and 7 bases from J, the junction contained 12 bases not matched to a gene. The CDR3 totals 16 residues. The germline V gene encodes CDR1 SGHRS and CDR2 YFSETQ. The sequenced sample was CD4+ or CD8+ T cells sorted from blood, obtained in a trial of the OX40 agonist ivuxolimab. This TCR derives from an adult with an advanced solid tumor such as melanoma, head and neck, liver or kidney cancer. The chain uses TRBV5-1 and TRBJ2-1; 9 positions agree with TRBD1. CDR3 region: CASSVGTGYRHNEQFF. The CDR3 DNA reads TGCGCCAGCAGCGTTGGGACAGGGTATAGGCATAATGAGCAGTTCTTC. Combining the CDR3 with reference TRBV5-1 and TRBJ2-1 gives the whole variable domain KAGVTQTPRYLIKTRGQQVTLSCSPISGHRSVSWYQQTPGQGLQFLFEYFSETQRNKGNFPGRFSGRQFSNSRSEMNVSTLELGDSALYLCASSVGTGYRHNEQFFGPGTRLTVL.